What follows are 9 T cell receptor beta chains derived from one specimen sequenced in a study of chemoradiotherapy in HPV16-positive cancers. Produced via immunoSEQ multiplex PCR; TCRdb's table is partial and in-frame only. This sample yields some 9,600 clones, of which under 80% are seen a single time; 13% to 15% belongs to the top ten. The biological material was taken from a patient who underwent chemoradiotherapy. The receptors were gathered from a human donor with HPV-associated anogenital cancer.

The rearrangement links TRBV7-9 to TRBJ1-4; D is unresolved. The CDR3 loop spans 12 amino acids. Trimming pared 3 bases from V and 4 bases from J, leaving 3 bases between. CDR1 is SEHNR and CDR2 is FQNEAQ in the germline V gene (reference sequence). The CDR3 coding sequence is TGTGCCAGCAGCTTGGATAATGAAAAACTGTTTTTT. This gives the protein CASSLDNEKLFF.

The chain combines TRBV9 with TRBJ2-7; perhaps D is TRBD1 or TRBD2 (6 bases each). CDR1 SGDLS and CDR2 YYNGEE come from the germline V gene. CDR3 length equals 14 residues. V lost 0 bases and J lost 5, with 12 bases in between. The CDR3 loop is CASSVGGAGDEQYF. CDR3 bases: TGTGCCAGCAGCGTAGGGGGGGCCGGAGACGAGCAGTACTTC.

The chain recombines TRBV4-1 with TRBJ2-2; D is perhaps TRBD2 (8 bases). There are 16 residues in the CDR3. Trimming took 4 bases from V and 4 from J, leaving 16 bases between them. Germline V lookup: CDR1 MGHRA, CDR2 YSYEKL. CDR3 region: CASSRQGLVPTGELFF. The DNA of the CDR3 is TGCGCCAGCAGCCGACAGGGACTAGTCCCCACCGGGGAGCTGTTTTTT.

V gene TRBV6-5 combines with J gene TRBJ2-6; D may be TRBD1 (5 bases). This CDR3 is 15 amino acids long. Germline V gene data show CDR1 as MNHEY and CDR2 as SVGAGI. Trimming cost V 6 bases and J 4 bases, with 13 bases left between them. The CDR3 sequence: CASRSQGGGANVLTF. CDR3 nucleotide sequence: TGTGCCAGCAGAAGTCAGGGTGGCGGGGCCAACGTCCTGACTTTC.

Here the CDR3 DNA reads TGTGCCACCAGCAGAGCTTTAGGGAACACTGAAGCTTTCTTT. Amino acids: CATSRALGNTEAFF. The chain has TRBV15 and TRBJ1-1; the D is unclear. V gave up 1 base and J gave up 1 base, with 7 bases separating them. Germline V gives CDR1 LNHNV, CDR2 YYDKDF (reference sequence). The CDR3 covers 14 residues. Combining the CDR3 with reference TRBV15 and TRBJ1-1 gives the whole variable domain DAMVIQNPRYQVTQFGKPVTLSCSQTLNHNVMYWYQQKSSQAPKLLFHYYDKDFNNEADTPDNFQSRRPNTSFCFLDIRSPGLGDTAMYLCATSRALGNTEAFFGQGTRLTVV.

V and J are TRBV7-8 and TRBJ1-3; D remains ambiguous. CDR3 length: 15 amino acids. The V gene's germline CDR1 is SGHVS and CDR2 FQNEAQ. V lost 5 bases, J lost 4 bases, and 15 bases lay in between. In nucleotides, the CDR3 is TGTGCCAGCAGCCCGTTGGACCTCCGGGGAAACACCATATATTTT. This translates into CASSPLDLRGNTIYF.

This chain joins TRBV14 and TRBJ2-1; TRBD2 agrees at 9 bases. V dropped 4 bases and J dropped 5; count of bases not matched to a gene: 3. This CDR3 is 14 amino acids long. Per germline, CDR1 SGHDN and CDR2 FVKESK. CDR3 region: CASSPSSGDNEQFF. DNA of the CDR3: TGTGCCAGCAGCCCTTCTAGCGGGGACAATGAGCAGTTCTTC.

The rearrangement uses TRBV4-1 and TRBJ2-5; a possible D gene is TRBD1 (6 bases). V lost 0 bases to trimming and J lost 7 bases, with 9 bases between them. The CDR3 totals 13 residues. Germline V lookup: CDR1 MGHRA, CDR2 YSYEKL. The CDR3 coding sequence is TGCGCCAGCAGCCAAGATACAGGGCGGACCCAGTACTTC. Translation: CASSQDTGRTQYF.

The chain joins TRBV7-9 to TRBJ2-1; D not resolved. V shed 0 bases and J shed 13 bases, with 13 bases lying between them. Germline loops: CDR1 SEHNR, CDR2 FQNEAQ (reference sequence). CDR3 length: 13 residues. In DNA form, the CDR3 reads TGTGCCAGCAGCTTAGCGCATCAGGCCCGTCAGTTCTTC. Translation: CASSLAHQARQFF.